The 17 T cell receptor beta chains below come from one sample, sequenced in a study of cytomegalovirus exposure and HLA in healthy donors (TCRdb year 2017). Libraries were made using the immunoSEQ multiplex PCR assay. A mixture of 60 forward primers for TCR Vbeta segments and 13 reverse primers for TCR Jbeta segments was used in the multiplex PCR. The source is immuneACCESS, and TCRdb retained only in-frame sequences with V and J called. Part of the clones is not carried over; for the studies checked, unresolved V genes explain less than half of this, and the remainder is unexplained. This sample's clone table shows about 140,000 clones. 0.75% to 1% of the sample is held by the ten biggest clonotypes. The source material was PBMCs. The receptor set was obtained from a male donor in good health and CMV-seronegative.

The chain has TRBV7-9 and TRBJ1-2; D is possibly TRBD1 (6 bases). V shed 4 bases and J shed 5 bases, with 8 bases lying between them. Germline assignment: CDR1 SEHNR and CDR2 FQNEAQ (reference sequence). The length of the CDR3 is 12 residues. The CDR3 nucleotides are TGTGCCAGCAGCTCAGGGGTGTATGGCTACACCTTC. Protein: CASSSGVYGYTF.

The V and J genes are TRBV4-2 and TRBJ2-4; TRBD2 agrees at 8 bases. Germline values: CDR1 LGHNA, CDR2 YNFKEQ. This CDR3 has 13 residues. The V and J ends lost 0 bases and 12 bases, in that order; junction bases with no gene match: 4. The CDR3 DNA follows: TGTGCCAGCAGCCAAGAAGTGCGGGGGGCTCAGTACTTC. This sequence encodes CASSQEVRGAQYF.

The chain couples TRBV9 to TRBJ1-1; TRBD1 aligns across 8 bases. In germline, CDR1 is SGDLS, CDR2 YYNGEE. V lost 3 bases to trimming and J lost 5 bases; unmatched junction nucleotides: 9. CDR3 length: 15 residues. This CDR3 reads CASSGPDRVGTEAFF. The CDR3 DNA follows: TGTGCCAGCAGCGGACCGGACAGGGTAGGAACTGAAGCTTTCTTT.

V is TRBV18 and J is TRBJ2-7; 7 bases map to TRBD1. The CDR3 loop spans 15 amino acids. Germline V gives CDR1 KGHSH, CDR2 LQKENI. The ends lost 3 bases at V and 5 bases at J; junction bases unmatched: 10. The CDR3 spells CASSPVLGGQDEQYF. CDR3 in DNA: TGTGCCAGCTCACCGGTTCTAGGGGGCCAGGACGAGCAGTACTTC. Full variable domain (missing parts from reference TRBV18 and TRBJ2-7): NAGVMQNPRHLVRRRGQEARLRCSPMKGHSHVYWYRQLPEEGLKFMVYLQKENIIDESGMPKERFSAEFPKEGPSILRIQQVVRGDSAAYFCASSPVLGGQDEQYFGPGTRLTVT.

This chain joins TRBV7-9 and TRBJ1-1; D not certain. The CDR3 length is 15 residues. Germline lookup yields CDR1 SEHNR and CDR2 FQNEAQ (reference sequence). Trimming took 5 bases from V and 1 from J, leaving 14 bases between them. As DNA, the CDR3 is TGTGCCAGCAGCCGTCCCGGAGGCCGGAACACTGAAGCTTTCTTT. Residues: CASSRPGGRNTEAFF.

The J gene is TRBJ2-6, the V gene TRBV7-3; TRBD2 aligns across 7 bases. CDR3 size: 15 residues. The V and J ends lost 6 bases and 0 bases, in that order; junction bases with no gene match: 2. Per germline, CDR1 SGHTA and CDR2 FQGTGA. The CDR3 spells CASSPGGSGANVLTF. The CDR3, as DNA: TGTGCCAGCAGTCCGGGGGGCTCTGGGGCCAACGTCCTGACTTTC.

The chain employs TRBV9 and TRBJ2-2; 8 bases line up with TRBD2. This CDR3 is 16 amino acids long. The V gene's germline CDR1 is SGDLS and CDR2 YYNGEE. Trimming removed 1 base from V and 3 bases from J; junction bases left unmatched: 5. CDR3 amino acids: CASSVRGTRDTGELFF. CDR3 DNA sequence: TGTGCCAGCAGCGTACGGGGGACTAGAGACACCGGGGAGCTGTTTTTT. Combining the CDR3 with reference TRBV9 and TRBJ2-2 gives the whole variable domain DSGVTQTPKHLITATGQRVTLRCSPRSGDLSVYWYQQSLDQGLQFLIQYYNGEERAKGNILERFSAQQFPDLHSELNLSSLELGDSALYFCASSVRGTRDTGELFFGEGSRLTVL.

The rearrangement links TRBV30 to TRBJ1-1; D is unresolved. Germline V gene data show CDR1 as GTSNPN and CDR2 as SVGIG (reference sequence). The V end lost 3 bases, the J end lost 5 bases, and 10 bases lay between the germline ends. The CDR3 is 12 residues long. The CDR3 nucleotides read TGTGCCTGGAGCCTGTTTAGTACTGAAGCTTTCTTT. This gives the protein CAWSLFSTEAFF.

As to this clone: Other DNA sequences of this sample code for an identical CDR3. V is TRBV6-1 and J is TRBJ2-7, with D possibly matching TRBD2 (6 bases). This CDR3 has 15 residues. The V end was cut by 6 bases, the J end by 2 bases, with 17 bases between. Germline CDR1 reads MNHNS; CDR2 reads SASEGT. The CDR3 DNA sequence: TGTGCCAGCAGAGCAGGGCGGGATAGGACCTACGAGCAGTACTTC. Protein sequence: CASRAGRDRTYEQYF.

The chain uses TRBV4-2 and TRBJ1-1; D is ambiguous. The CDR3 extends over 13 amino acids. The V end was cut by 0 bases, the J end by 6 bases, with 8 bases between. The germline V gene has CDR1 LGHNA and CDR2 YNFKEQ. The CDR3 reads CASSQDGVAEAFF. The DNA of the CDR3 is TGTGCCAGCAGCCAAGATGGAGTCGCTGAAGCTTTCTTT.

DNA for the CDR3: TGTGCCAGCAGCTTAGAGGGCGGGGGACGGGATGAGCAGTTCTTC. As protein: CASSLEGGGRDEQFF. This rearrangement joins TRBV11-2 to TRBJ2-1; 7 nucleotides align to TRBD2. The junction had 7 bases not matched to a gene; V was cut back by 0 bases and J by 8 bases. The length of the CDR3 is 15 residues. Germline CDR1 reads SGHAT; CDR2 reads FQNNGV.

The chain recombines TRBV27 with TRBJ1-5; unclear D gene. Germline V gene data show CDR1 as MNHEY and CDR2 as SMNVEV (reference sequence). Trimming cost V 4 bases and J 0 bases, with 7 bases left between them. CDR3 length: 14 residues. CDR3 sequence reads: CASSYTDSNQPQHF. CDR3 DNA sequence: TGTGCCAGCAGTTATACAGATAGCAATCAGCCCCAGCATTTT.

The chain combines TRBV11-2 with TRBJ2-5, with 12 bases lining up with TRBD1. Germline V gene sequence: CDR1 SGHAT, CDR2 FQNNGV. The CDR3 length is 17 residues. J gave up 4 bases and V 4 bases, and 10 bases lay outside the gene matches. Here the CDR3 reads CASSSSPGQGALETQYF. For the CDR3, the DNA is TGTGCCAGCAGCTCTTCACCGGGACAGGGGGCTTTAGAGACCCAGTACTTC. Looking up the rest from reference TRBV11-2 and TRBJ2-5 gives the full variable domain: EAGVAQSPRYKIIEKRQSVAFWCNPISGHATLYWYQQILGQGPKLLIQFQNNGVVDDSQLPKDRFSAERLKGVDSTLKIQPAKLEDSAVYLCASSSSPGQGALETQYFGPGTRLLVL.

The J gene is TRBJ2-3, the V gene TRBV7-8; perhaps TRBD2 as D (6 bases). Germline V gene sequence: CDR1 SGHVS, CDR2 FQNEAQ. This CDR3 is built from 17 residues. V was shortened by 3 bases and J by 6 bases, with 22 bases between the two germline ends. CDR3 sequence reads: CASSFRGTGVRGDTQYF. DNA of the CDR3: TGTGCCAGCAGCTTTCGTGGGACGGGGGTCCGAGGGGATACGCAGTATTTT.

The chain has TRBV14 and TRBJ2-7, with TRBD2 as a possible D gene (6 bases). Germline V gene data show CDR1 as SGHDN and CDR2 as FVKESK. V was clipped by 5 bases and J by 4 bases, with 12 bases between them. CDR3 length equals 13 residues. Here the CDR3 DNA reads TGTGCCAGCAGCTACGTGGCGGGATACGAGCAGTACTTC. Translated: CASSYVAGYEQYF.

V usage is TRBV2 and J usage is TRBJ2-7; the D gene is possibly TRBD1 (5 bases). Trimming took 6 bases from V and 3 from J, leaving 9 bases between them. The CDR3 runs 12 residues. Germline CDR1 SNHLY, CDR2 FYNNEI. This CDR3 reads CASRGVGYEQYF. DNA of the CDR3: TGTGCCAGCAGAGGGGTCGGCTACGAGCAGTACTTC.

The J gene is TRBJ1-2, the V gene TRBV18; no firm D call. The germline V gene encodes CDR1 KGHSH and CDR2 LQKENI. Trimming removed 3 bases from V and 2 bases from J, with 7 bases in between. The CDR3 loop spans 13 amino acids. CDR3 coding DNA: TGTGCCAGCTCACCGGCCCTCAACTATGGCTACACCTTC. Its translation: CASSPALNYGYTF.